Presented here are 21 T cell receptor beta chains from one specimen sequenced in a study of T cell responses to AZD1222 COVID-19 vaccine. Repertoires were generated with immunoSEQ multiplex PCR, while TCRdb's copy carries only in-frame clones and drops some. Of around 130,000 clones in the sample, 92% were seen once. Here the sequenced sample was peripheral blood, taken 28 days after the second AZD1222 dose. All receptors come from an adult who received the AZD1222 COVID-19 vaccine.

CDR3 in DNA: TGTGCCAGCACCCCATACCTCGACAGCCCCTACGAGCAGTACTTC. The encoded protein is CASTPYLDSPYEQYF. The V gene is TRBV3-1 (or the pseudogene TRBV3-2), the J gene TRBJ2-7; maybe TRBD1 (5 bases). V lost 7 bases and J 2 bases, leaving 18 bases between the germline ends. The CDR3 is 15 amino acids. Per the germline V gene, CDR1 is LGHDT and CDR2 is YNNKEL (reference sequence).

The chain recombines TRBV6-5 with TRBJ1-1; weak D call: TRBD1 (5 bases). Germline V gene sequence: CDR1 MNHEY, CDR2 SVGAGI. V shed 5 bases and J shed 4 bases, with 14 bases lying between them. This CDR3 has 14 residues. The CDR3 DNA follows: TGTGCCAGCAGTCCCCTTCGGGGGGGCACTGAAGCTTTCTTT. It specifies CASSPLRGGTEAFF.

This rearrangement joins TRBV27 to TRBJ2-3, with D possibly being TRBD1 (6 bases). Germline assignment: CDR1 MNHEY and CDR2 SMNVEV (reference sequence). The V end lost 5 bases, the J end lost 2 bases, and 11 bases lay between the germline ends. CDR3 length: 14 amino acids. CDR3 sequence: CASSLRDITDTQYF. The CDR3 bases are TGTGCCAGCAGTCTCCGGGACATCACAGATACGCAGTATTTT.

This clone was seen just once. The V gene is TRBV27, the J gene TRBJ1-5, with a tentative D call TRBD1 (5 bases). V lost 4 bases to trimming and J lost 0 bases, with 10 bases between them. This CDR3 has 15 residues. Germline CDR1 and CDR2: MNHEY and SMNVEV (reference sequence). Here the CDR3 DNA reads TGTGCCAGCAGTTCTGGGACCTATAGCAATCAGCCCCAGCATTTT. It yields the protein CASSSGTYSNQPQHF.

This rearrangement joins TRBV4-3 to TRBJ2-3; D may be TRBD1 or TRBD2 (5 bases each). V was cut by 0 bases and J by 2 bases, with 15 bases left in between. Germline assignment: CDR1 LGHNA and CDR2 YSLEER. This CDR3 is built from 17 residues. In DNA, the CDR3 is TGCGCCAGCAGCCAAGATTGGGGGACCCTCTCCACAGATACGCAGTATTTT. Translated: CASSQDWGTLSTDTQYF.

The chain combines TRBV29-1 with TRBJ1-1; no clear D gene. Germline CDR1 SQVTM, CDR2 ANQGSEA. The CDR3 length is 11 residues. The V end was cut by 4 bases, the J end by 10 bases, with 13 bases between. The CDR3 reads CSVAMGNGAFF. The CDR3 DNA sequence: TGCAGCGTTGCAATGGGGAACGGAGCTTTCTTT. The entire variable domain, with the rest obtained from reference TRBV29-1 and TRBJ1-1, is as follows: SAVISQKPSRDICQRGTSLTIQCQVDSQVTMMFWYRQQPGQSLTLIATANQGSEATYESGFVIDKFPISRPNLTFSTLTVSNMSPEDSSIYLCSVAMGNGAFFGQGTRLTVV.

CDR3 in DNA: TGTGCCTGGAGTGTACGGCGGGGGGCCGGGTTTGAGCAGTTCTTC. Residues: CAWSVRRGAGFEQFF. This chain links TRBV30 with TRBJ2-1; the match to TRBD2 covers 8 bases. Germline CDR1 is GTSNPN and CDR2 is SVGIG (reference sequence). Unmatched junction bases numbered 10, after V lost 0 bases and J lost 9 bases. This CDR3 is 15 amino acids long.

The chain joins TRBV10-1 to TRBJ2-7; D possibly matches TRBD1 or TRBD2 (5 bases each). Germline V lookup: CDR1 WNHNN, CDR2 SYGVQD (reference sequence). The germline V and J ends were trimmed by 6 bases and 0 bases, with 21 bases remaining between them. This CDR3 contains 17 residues. CDR3 in amino acids: CASSYPWDGVSSYEQYF. Written as DNA, the CDR3 is TGCGCCAGCAGCTACCCCTGGGACGGAGTTAGCTCCTACGAGCAGTACTTC.

For the CDR3, the DNA is TGTGCCAGCAGCTATTGGGGAGGTAATGAGCAGTTCTTC. Protein product: CASSYWGGNEQFF. This chain uses TRBV7-3 with TRBJ2-1; perhaps TRBD2 as D (6 bases). Germline CDR1 SGHTA, CDR2 FQGTGA. V was cut by 4 bases and J by 7 bases, with 11 bases left in between. This CDR3 has 13 residues. Drawing the rest from reference TRBV7-3 and TRBJ2-1, the complete variable domain is GAGVSQTPSNKVTEKGKYVELRCDPISGHTALYWYRQSLGQGPEFLIYFQGTGAADDSGLPNDRFFAVRPEGSVSTLKIQRTERGDSAVYLCASSYWGGNEQFFGPGTRLTVL.

V gene TRBV9 combines with J gene TRBJ1-2; D not resolved. Germline CDR1 SGDLS, CDR2 YYNGEE. The CDR3 sequence is 14 residues long. Deletions cut 3 bases from V and 0 bases from J, with 9 bases between. The CDR3 DNA reads as TGTGCCAGCAGCGCCCAGGTTTCTAACTATGGCTACACCTTC. It encodes CASSAQVSNYGYTF. The full variable domain, completed using reference TRBV9 and TRBJ1-2, is DSGVTQTPKHLITATGQRVTLRCSPRSGDLSVYWYQQSLDQGLQFLIQYYNGEERAKGNILERFSAQQFPDLHSELNLSSLELGDSALYFCASSAQVSNYGYTFGSGTRLTVV.

A single count supports this clone. The J gene is TRBJ2-3, the V gene TRBV12-3 or TRBV12-4; D unclear. Trimming left V 6 bases short and J 6 bases short, with 10 bases between. This CDR3 has 12 amino acids. CDR3 sequence (DNA): TGTGCCAGCAGCCCCCTGGGGGATACGCAGTATTTT. The encoded protein is CASSPLGDTQYF.

The genes are TRBV5-1 and TRBJ1-6, with TRBD1 as a possible D gene (5 bases). This CDR3 contains 16 residues. Germline loops: CDR1 SGHRS, CDR2 YFSETQ. V lost 2 bases and J lost 7, with 16 bases in between. CDR3 region: CASSFIGDVLNSPLHF. The CDR3, as DNA: TGCGCCAGCAGCTTTATCGGGGACGTGTTGAATTCACCCCTCCACTTT.

The chain is built from TRBV7-9 and TRBJ1-1, with a weak D call TRBD1 (6 bases). V lost 3 bases and J 1 base, leaving 15 bases between the germline ends. The CDR3 is 16 residues long. Germline V gene lookup returns CDR1 SEHNR and CDR2 FQNEAQ (reference sequence). In DNA, the CDR3 is TGTGCCAGCAGCTTCCCTACAGGGTACCAGAACACTGAAGCTTTCTTT. Its translation is CASSFPTGYQNTEAFF. The entire variable domain, with the rest obtained from reference TRBV7-9 and TRBJ1-1, is as follows: DTGVSQNPRHKITKRGQNVTFRCDPISEHNRLYWYRQTLGQGPEFLTYFQNEAQLEKSRLLSDRFSAERPKGSFSTLEIQRTEQGDSAMYLCASSFPTGYQNTEAFFGQGTRLTVV.

This clone was picked up one time. The gene calls are TRBV2 and TRBJ1-4, with D possibly being TRBD1 (6 bases). Trimming pared 4 bases from V and 6 bases from J, leaving 12 bases between. Germline values: CDR1 SNHLY, CDR2 FYNNEI. This CDR3 contains 14 residues. The CDR3 region is CASSVQGGYEKLFF. For the CDR3, the DNA is TGTGCCAGCAGTGTACAGGGTGGATATGAAAAACTGTTTTTT.

This clone was observed a single time. This chain joins TRBV18 and TRBJ2-7; D remains unclear. Germline-derived CDR1 and CDR2 are KGHSH and LQKENI. The germline V and J ends were trimmed by 3 bases and 0 bases, with 6 bases remaining between them. The CDR3 contains 13 residues. DNA for the CDR3: TGTGCCAGCTCACCGGCAGTCTCCTACGAGCAGTACTTC. As protein: CASSPAVSYEQYF.

The chain links TRBV9 to TRBJ1-6; D call uncertain. This CDR3 is built from 13 residues. Trimming took off 0 bases at V and 12 bases at J, with 10 bases between the two ends. Germline CDR1 is SGDLS and CDR2 is YYNGEE. The CDR3 loop reads CASSVGLVEPLHF. For the CDR3, the DNA is TGTGCCAGCAGCGTAGGTTTAGTCGAACCCCTCCACTTT.

The chain is built from TRBV4-3 and TRBJ2-7; 8 bases align to TRBD1. Germline V CDR1 and CDR2: LGHNA, YSLEER. V lost 2 bases and J lost 3; bases outside the gene matches: 3. This CDR3 region has 14 residues. The CDR3 reads CASSQLTGGYEQYF. The CDR3, as DNA: TGCGCCAGCAGCCAACTCACAGGGGGCTACGAGCAGTACTTC.

V gene TRBV7-3 combines with J gene TRBJ2-2, with TRBD1 identical over 11 bases. In germline, CDR1 is SGHTA, CDR2 FQGTGA. J lost 6 bases, V lost 5 bases, and 5 bases had no gene match. The CDR3 runs 15 residues. As DNA, the CDR3 is TGTGCCAGCAGCCTGGACAGGGGGCGTTCCGGGGAGCTGTTTTTT. This encodes CASSLDRGRSGELFF. Full variable domain (remainder filled in from reference TRBV7-3 and TRBJ2-2): GAGVSQTPSNKVTEKGKYVELRCDPISGHTALYWYRQSLGQGPEFLIYFQGTGAADDSGLPNDRFFAVRPEGSVSTLKIQRTERGDSAVYLCASSLDRGRSGELFFGEGSRLTVL.

The gene calls are TRBV4-2 and TRBJ2-7, with D perhaps matching TRBD1 or TRBD2 (5 bases each). Trimming cost V 3 bases and J 9 bases, with 24 bases left between them. This CDR3 has 16 amino acids. Germline CDR1 and CDR2: LGHNA and YNFKEQ. The CDR3 DNA reads as TGTGCCAGCAGCCATTCATCGGGACGTGACTACGAGCGGCAGTACTTC. Translated, it gives CASSHSSGRDYERQYF.

This rearrangement joins TRBV5-6 to TRBJ1-1, with D possibly TRBD1 on 5 matching bases. Per germline, CDR1 SGHDT and CDR2 YYEEEE. This CDR3 has 14 residues. Trimming cost V 4 bases and J 5 bases, with 15 bases left between them. CDR3 sequence reads: CASSPVGRETEAFF. CDR3 in DNA: TGTGCCAGCAGCCCCGTGGGACGAGAGACTGAAGCTTTCTTT.

CDR3: CASSKRGKRMTEAFF. CDR3 DNA sequence: TGTGCCAGCAGCAAAAGGGGAAAAAGGATGACTGAAGCTTTCTTT. The chain has TRBV21-1 and TRBJ1-1; the table's TRBD1 call for D was not verified on the DNA. TRBV21-1 is a documented pseudogene. The CDR3 length is 15 residues.